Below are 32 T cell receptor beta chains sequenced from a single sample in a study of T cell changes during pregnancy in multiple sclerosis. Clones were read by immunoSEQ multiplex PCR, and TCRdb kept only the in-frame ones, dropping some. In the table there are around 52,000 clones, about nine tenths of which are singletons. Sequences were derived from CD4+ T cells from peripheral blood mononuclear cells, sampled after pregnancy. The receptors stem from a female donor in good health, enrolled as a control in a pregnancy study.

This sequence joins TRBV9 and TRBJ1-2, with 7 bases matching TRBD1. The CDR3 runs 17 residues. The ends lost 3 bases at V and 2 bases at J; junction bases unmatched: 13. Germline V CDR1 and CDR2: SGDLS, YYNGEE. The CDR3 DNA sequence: TGTGCCAGCAGCGGCCGAAGATTAGACAGGGTGAACTATGGCTACACCTTC. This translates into CASSGRRLDRVNYGYTF.

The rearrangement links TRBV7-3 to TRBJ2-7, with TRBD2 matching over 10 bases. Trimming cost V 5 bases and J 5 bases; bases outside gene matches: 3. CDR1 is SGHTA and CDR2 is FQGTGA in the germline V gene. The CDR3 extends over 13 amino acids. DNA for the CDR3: TGTGCCAGCAGCCTAAGCGGGGGGGACGAGCAGTACTTC. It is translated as CASSLSGGDEQYF. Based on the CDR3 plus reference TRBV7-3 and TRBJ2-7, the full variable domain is GAGVSQTPSNKVTEKGKYVELRCDPISGHTALYWYRQSLGQGPEFLIYFQGTGAADDSGLPNDRFFAVRPEGSVSTLKIQRTERGDSAVYLCASSLSGGDEQYFGPGTRLTVT.

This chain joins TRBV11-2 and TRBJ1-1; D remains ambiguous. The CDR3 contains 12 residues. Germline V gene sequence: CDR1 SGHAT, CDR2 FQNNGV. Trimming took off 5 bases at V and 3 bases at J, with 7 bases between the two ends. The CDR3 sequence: CASSPQDTEAFF. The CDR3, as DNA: TGTGCCAGCAGCCCCCAGGACACTGAAGCTTTCTTT.

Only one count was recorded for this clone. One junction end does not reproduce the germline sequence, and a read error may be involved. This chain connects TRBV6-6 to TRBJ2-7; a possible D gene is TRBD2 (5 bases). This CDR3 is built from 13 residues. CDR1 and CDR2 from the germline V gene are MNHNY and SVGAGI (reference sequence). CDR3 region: CASSSRGREATFF. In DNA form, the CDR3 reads TGTGCCAGCAGTTCCCGAGGACGGGAAGCCACTTTCTTC.

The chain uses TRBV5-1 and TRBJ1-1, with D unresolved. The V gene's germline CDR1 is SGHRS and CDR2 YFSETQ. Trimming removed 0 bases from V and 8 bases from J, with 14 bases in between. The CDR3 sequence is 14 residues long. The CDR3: CASSLGLEAVEAFF. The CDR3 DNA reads TGCGCCAGCAGCTTGGGTCTTGAGGCAGTCGAAGCTTTCTTT.

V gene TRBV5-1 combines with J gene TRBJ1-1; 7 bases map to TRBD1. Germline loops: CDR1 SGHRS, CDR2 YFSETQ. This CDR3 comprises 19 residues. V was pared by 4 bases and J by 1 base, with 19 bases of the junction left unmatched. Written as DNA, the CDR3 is TGCGCCAGCAGCGCTAAACGAGGGGGCGCGAGGGAACGGAACACTGAAGCTTTCTTT. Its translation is CASSAKRGGARERNTEAFF.

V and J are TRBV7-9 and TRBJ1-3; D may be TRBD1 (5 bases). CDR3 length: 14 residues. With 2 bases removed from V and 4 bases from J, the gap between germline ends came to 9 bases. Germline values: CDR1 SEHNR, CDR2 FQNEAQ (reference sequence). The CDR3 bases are TGTGCCAGCAGCTTAAGGGGAGGAGGAAACACCATATATTTT. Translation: CASSLRGGGNTIYF.

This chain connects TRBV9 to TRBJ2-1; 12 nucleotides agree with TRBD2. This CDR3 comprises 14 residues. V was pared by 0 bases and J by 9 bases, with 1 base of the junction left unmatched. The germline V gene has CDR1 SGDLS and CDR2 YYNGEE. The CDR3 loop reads CASSVVLAGGEQFF. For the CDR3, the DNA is TGTGCCAGCAGCGTAGTACTAGCGGGGGGTGAGCAGTTCTTC.

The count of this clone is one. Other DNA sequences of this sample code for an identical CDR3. This CDR3 is CAISPGQGTDTQYF. Here the CDR3 DNA reads TGTGCCATCAGTCCCGGACAGGGGACAGATACGCAGTATTTT. This chain links TRBV10-3 with TRBJ2-3, with TRBD1 identical over 9 bases. CDR3 length: 14 residues. Trimming at V came to 5 bases and at J to 3 bases, leaving 3 bases not matched to a gene. Per germline, CDR1 ENHRY and CDR2 SYGVKD.

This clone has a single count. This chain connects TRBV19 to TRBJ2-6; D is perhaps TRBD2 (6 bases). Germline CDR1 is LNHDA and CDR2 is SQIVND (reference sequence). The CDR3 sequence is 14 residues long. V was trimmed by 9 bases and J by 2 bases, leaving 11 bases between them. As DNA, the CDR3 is TGTGCCAGCTCGGGGACTGCTGGGGCCAACGTCCTGACTTTC. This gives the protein CASSGTAGANVLTF.

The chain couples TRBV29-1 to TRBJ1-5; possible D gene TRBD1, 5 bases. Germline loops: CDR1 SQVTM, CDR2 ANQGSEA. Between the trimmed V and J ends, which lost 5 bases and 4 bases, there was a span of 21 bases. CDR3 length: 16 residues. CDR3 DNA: TGCAGCGTTTTTTTGGTAGCCCGACAGCCAAATCAGCCCCAGCATTTT. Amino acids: CSVFLVARQPNQPQHF.

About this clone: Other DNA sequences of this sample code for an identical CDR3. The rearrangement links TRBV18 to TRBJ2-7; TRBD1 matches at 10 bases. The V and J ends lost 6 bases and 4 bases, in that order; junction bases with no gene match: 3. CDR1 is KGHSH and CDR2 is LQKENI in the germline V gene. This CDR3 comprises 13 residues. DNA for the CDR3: TGTGCCAGCTCGCGGACAGGGGGGTACGAGCAGTACTTC. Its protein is CASSRTGGYEQYF.

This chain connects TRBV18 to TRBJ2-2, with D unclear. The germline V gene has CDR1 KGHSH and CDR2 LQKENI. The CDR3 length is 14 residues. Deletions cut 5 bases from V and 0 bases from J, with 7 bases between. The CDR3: CASSFSSNTGELFF. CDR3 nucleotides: TGTGCCAGCTCATTCAGTTCGAACACCGGGGAGCTGTTTTTT.

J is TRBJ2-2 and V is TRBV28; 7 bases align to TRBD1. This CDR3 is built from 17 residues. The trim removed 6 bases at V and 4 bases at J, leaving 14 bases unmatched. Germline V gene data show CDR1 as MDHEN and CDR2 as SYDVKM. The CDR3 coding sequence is TGTGCCAGCAGCCTGGGACAGCTCTTAGGGAGCACCGGGGAGCTGTTTTTT. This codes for CASSLGQLLGSTGELFF.

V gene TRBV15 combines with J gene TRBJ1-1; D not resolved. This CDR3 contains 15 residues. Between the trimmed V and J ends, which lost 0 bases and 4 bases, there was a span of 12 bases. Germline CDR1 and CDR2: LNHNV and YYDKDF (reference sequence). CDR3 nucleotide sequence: TGTGCCACCAGCAGAGACCCTCTTCCCGGCACTGAAGCTTTCTTT. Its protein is CATSRDPLPGTEAFF.

The CDR3 nucleotides read TGTGCCAGCAGCTTAGGGGACAGGGGCAATGAGCAGTTCTTC. Translation: CASSLGDRGNEQFF. The chain has TRBV7-2 and TRBJ2-1; TRBD1 matches 10 bases. Germline-derived CDR1 and CDR2 are SGHTA and FQGNSA. With 1 base clipped from V and 6 bases from J, the junction kept 0 bases outside the gene matches. The CDR3 loop spans 14 amino acids.

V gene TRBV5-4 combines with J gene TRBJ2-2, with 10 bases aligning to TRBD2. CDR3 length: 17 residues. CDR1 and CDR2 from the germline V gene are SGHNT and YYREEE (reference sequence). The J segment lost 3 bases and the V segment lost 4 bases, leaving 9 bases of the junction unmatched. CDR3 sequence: CASSMGAGGSDTGELFF. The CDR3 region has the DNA TGTGCCAGCAGCATGGGAGCGGGGGGGTCGGACACCGGGGAGCTGTTTTTT. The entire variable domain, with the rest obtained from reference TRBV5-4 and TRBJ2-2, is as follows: ETGVTQSPTHLIKTRGQQVTLRCSSQSGHNTVSWYQQALGQGPQFIFQYYREEENGRGNFPPRFSGLQFPNYSSELNVNALELDDSALYLCASSMGAGGSDTGELFFGEGSRLTVL.

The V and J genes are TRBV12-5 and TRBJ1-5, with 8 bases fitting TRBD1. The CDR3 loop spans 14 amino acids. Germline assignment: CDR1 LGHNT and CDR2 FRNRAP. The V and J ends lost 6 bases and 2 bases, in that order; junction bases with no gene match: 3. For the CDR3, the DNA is TGTGCTAGTGGACAGGGGGTTGGCAATCAGCCCCAGCATTTT. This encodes CASGQGVGNQPQHF.

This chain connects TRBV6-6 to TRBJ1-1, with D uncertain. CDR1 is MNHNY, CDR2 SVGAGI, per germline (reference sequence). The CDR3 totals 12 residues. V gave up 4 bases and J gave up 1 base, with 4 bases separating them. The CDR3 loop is CASSFGNTEAFF. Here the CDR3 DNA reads TGTGCCAGCAGTTTCGGGAACACTGAAGCTTTCTTT.

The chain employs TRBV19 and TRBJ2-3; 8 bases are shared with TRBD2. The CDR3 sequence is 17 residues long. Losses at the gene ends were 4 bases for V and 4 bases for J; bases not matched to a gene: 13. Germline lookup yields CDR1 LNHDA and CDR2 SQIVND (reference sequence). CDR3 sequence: CASSTPGTRISPDTQYF. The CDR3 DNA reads TGTGCCAGTAGTACTCCGGGGACTAGGATTTCCCCAGATACGCAGTATTTT.

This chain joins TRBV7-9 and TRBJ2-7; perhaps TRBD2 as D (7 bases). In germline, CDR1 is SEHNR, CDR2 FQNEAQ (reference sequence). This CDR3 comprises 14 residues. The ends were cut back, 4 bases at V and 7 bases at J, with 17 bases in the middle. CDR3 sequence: CASSSSGGRGEQYF. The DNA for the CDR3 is TGTGCCAGCAGCTCCTCCGGGGGGCGCGGGGAGCAGTACTTC.

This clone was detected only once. In DNA, the CDR3 is TGTGCCAGCAATGGGGGCGTACCCAATCAGCCCCAGCATTTT. It specifies CASNGGVPNQPQHF. This chain joins TRBV2 and TRBJ1-5; D might be TRBD1 (6 bases). Germline V gives CDR1 SNHLY, CDR2 FYNNEI. V lost 7 bases to trimming and J lost 3 bases, with 13 bases between them. The CDR3 runs 14 residues.

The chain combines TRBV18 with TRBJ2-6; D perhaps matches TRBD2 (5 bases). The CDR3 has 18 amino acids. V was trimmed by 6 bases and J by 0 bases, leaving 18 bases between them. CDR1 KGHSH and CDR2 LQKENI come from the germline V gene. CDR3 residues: CASSPGLSLSSGANVLTF. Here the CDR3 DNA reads TGTGCCAGCTCGCCCGGACTCTCCCTGAGCTCTGGGGCCAACGTCCTGACTTTC.

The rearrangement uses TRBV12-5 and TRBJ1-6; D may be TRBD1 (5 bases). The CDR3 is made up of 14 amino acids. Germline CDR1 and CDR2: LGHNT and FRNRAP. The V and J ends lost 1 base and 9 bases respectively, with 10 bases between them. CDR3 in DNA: TGTGCTAGTGGTTTGGGTCAGGGCGGTTCACCCCTCCACTTT. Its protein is CASGLGQGGSPLHF. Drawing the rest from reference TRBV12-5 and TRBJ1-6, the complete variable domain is DARVTQTPRHKVTEMGQEVTMRCQPILGHNTVFWYRQTMMQGLELLAYFRNRAPLDDSGMPKDRFSAEMPDATLATLKIQPSEPRDSAVYFCASGLGQGGSPLHFGNGTRLTVT.

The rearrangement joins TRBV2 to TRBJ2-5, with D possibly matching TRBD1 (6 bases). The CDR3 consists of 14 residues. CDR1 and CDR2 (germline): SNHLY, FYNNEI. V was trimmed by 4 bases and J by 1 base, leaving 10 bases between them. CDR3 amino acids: CASSGQVLQETQYF. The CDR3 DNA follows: TGTGCCAGCAGTGGACAGGTCCTCCAAGAGACCCAGTACTTC.

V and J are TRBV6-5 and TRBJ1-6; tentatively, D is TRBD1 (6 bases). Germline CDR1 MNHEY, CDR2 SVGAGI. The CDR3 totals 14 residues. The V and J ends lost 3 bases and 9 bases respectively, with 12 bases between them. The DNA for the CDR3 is TGTGCCAGCAGTTATCTGGGCAGGGGTTCACCCCTCCACTTT. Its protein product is CASSYLGRGSPLHF.

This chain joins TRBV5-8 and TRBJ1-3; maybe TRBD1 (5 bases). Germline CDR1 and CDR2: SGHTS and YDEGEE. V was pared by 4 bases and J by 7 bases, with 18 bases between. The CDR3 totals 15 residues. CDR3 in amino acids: CASSVQGPGYNTIYF. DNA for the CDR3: TGTGCCAGCAGCGTCCAAGGCCCAGGGTATAACACCATATATTTT.

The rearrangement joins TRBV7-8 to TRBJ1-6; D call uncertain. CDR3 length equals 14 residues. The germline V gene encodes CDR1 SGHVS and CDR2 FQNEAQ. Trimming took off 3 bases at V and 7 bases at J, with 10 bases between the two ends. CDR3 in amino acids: CASSLVAGNSPLHF. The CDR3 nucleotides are TGTGCCAGCAGCTTGGTGGCGGGGAATTCACCCCTCCACTTT. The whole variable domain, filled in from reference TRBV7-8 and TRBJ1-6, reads GAGVSQSPRYKVAKRGQDVALRCDPISGHVSLFWYQQALGQGPEFLTYFQNEAQLDKSGLPSDRFFAERPEGSVSTLKIQRTQQEDSAVYLCASSLVAGNSPLHFGNGTRLTVT.

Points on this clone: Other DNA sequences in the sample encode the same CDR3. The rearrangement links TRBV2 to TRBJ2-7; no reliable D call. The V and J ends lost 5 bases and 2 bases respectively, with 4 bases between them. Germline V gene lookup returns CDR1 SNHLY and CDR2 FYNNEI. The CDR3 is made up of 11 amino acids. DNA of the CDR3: TGTGCCAGCAGTTATACCTACGAGCAGTACTTC. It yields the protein CASSYTYEQYF.

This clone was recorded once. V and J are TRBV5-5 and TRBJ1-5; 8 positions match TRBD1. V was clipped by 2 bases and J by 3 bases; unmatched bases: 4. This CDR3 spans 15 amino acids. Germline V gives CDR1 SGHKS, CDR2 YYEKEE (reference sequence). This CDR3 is CASSFGQGYNQPQHF. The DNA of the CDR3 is TGTGCCAGCAGCTTTGGACAGGGATACAATCAGCCCCAGCATTTT.

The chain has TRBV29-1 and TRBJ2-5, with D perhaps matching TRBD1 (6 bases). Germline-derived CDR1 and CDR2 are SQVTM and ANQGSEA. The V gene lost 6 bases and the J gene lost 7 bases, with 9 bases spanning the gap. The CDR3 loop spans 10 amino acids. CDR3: CSVADRTQYF. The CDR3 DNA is TGCAGCGTAGCGGACAGGACCCAGTACTTC.

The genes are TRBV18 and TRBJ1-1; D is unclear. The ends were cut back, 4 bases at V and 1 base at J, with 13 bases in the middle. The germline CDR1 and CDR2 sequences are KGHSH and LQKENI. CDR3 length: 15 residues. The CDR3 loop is CASSLIQLQNTEAFF. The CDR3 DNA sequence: TGTGCCAGCTCACTAATACAGCTCCAGAACACTGAAGCTTTCTTT.